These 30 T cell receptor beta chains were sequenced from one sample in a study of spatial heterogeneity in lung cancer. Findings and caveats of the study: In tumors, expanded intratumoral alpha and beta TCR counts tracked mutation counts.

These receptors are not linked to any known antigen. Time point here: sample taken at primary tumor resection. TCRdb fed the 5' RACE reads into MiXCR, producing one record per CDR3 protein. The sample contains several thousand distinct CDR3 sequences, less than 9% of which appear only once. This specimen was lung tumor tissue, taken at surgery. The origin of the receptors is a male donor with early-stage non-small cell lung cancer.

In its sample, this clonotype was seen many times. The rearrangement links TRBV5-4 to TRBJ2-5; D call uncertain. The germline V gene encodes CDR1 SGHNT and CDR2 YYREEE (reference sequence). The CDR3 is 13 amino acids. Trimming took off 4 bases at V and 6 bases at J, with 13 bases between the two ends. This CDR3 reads CASSVFLRKTQYF. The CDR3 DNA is TGTGCCAGCAGCGTATTTCTTCGGAAGACCCAGTACTTC.

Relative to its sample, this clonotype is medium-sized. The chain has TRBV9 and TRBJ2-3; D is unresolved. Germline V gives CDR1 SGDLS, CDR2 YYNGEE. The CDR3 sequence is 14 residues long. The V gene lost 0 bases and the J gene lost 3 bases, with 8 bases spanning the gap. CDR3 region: CASSVGFGTDTQYF. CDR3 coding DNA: TGTGCCAGCAGCGTAGGATTTGGGACAGATACGCAGTATTTT.

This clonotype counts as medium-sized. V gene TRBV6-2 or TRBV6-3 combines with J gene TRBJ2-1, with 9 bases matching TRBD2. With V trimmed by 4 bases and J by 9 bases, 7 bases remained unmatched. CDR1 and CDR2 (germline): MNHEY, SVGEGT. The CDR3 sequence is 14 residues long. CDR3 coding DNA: TGTGCCAGCAGTTTCCTCAGCGGGAGGACTGAGCAGTTCTTC. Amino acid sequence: CASSFLSGRTEQFF.

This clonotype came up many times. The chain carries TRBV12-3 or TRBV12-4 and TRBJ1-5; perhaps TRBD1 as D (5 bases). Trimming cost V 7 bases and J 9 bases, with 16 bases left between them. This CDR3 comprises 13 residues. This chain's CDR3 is CASTSPGGGPQHF. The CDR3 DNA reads TGTGCCAGCACCTCCCCGGGGGGGGGGCCCCAGCATTTT.

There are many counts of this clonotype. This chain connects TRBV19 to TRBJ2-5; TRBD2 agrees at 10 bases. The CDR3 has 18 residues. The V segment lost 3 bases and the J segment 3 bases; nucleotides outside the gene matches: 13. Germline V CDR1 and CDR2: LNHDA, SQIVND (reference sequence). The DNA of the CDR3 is TGTGCCAGTAGTATGAAAAGTGGATTAGCGGGGGGCGAAGAGACCCAGTACTTC. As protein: CASSMKSGLAGGEETQYF.

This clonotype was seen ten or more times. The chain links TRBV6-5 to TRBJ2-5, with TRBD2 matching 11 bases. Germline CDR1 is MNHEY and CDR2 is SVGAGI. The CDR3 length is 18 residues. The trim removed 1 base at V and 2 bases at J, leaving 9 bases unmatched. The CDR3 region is CASSYLAPGLADQETQYF. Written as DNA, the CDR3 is TGTGCCAGCAGTTACTTAGCCCCGGGACTAGCGGATCAAGAGACCCAGTACTTC.

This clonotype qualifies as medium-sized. The CDR3, as DNA: TGTGCCAGCAGCTTTGGACGGAACACTGAAGCTTTCTTT. It encodes CASSFGRNTEAFF. The V gene is TRBV7-2, the J gene TRBJ1-1; D not resolved. Germline CDR1 reads SGHTA; CDR2 reads FQGNSA. Trimming stripped 3 bases from V and 1 base from J, with 6 bases between. The CDR3 is made up of 13 amino acids.

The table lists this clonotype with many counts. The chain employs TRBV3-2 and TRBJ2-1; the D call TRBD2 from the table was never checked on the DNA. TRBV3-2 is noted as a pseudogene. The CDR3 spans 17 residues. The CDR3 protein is CASSHTVGLAGGYEQFF. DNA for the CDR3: TGTGCCAGCAGCCATACCGTCGGACTAGCGGGGGGATATGAGCAGTTCTTC.

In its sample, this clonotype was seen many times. The chain's CDR3 is CASSYSRGGPDTQYF. Here the CDR3 DNA reads TGTGCCAGCAGTTACTCGCGGGGGGGACCAGATACGCAGTATTTT. The genes are TRBV6-5 and TRBJ2-3; 9 bases line up with TRBD2. V shed 0 bases, J shed 4 bases, and the junction held 2 bases outside the gene matches. The germline CDR1 and CDR2 sequences are MNHEY and SVGAGI. The CDR3 is made up of 15 amino acids.

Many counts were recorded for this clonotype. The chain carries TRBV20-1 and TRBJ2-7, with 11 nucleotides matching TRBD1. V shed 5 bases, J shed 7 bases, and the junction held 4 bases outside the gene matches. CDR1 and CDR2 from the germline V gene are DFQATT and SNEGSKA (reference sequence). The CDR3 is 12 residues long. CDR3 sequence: CSAGQGAREQYF. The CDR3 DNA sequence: TGCAGTGCTGGACAGGGGGCCCGGGAGCAGTACTTC.

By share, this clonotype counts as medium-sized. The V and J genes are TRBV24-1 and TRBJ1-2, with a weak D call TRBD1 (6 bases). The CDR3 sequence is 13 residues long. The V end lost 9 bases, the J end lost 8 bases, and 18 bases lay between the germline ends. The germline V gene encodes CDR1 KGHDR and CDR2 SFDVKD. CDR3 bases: TGTGCCACCCGGCAGGGGAAAGATGAGGGCTACACCTTC. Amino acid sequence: CATRQGKDEGYTF.

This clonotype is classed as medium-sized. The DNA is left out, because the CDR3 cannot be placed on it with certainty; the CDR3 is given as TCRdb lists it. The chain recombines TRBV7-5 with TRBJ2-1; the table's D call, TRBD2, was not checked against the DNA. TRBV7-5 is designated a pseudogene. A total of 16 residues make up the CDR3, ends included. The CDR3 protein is CISVSGPRDPYNEQFF.

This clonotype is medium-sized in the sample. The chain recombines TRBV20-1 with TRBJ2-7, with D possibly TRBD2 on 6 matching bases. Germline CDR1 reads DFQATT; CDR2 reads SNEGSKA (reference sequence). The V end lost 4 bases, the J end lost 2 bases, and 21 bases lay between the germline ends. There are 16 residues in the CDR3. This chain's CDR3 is CSAKPVAVGGPYEQYF. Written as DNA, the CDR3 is TGCAGTGCTAAACCCGTAGCGGTGGGAGGCCCCTACGAGCAGTACTTC.

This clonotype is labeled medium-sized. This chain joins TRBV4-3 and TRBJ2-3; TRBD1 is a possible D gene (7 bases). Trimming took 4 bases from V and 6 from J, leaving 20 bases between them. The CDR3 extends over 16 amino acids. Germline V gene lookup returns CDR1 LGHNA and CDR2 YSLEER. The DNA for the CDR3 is TGCGCCAGCAGCCCAACGACAGGGAGGAGAGGGGATACGCAGTATTTT. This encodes CASSPTTGRRGDTQYF.

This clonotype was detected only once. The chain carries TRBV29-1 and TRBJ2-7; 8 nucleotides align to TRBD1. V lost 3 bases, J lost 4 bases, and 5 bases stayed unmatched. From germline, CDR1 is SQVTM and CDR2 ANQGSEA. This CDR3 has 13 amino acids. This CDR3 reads CSVEATGGYEQYF. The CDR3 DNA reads TGCAGCGTTGAGGCTACAGGGGGATACGAGCAGTACTTC.

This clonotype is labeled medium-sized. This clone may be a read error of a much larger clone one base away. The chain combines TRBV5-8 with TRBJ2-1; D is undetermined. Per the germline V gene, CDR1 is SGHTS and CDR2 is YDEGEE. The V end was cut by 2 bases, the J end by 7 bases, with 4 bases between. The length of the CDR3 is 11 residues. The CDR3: CASSFGNEQFF. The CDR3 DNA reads TGTGCCAGCAGCTTTGGGAATGAGCAGTTCTTC.

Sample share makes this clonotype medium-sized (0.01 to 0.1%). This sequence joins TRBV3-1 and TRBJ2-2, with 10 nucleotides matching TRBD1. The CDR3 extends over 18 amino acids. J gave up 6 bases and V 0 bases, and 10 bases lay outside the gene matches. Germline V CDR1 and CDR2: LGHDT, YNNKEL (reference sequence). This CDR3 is CASSQDAGDRGRPGELFF. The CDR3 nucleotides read TGTGCCAGCAGCCAAGATGCGGGGGACAGGGGTAGACCCGGGGAGCTGTTTTTT. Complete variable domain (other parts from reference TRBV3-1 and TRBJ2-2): DTAVSQTPKYLVTQMGNDKSIKCEQNLGHDTMYWYKQDSKKFLKIMFSYNNKELIINETVPNRFSPKSPDKAHLNLHINSLELGDSAVYFCASSQDAGDRGRPGELFFGEGSRLTVL.

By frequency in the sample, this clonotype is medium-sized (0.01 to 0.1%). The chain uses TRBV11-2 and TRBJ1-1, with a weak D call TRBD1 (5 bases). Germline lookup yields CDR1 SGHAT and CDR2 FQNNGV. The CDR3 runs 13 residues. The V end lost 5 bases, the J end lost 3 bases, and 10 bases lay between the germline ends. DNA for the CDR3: TGTGCCAGCAGCCCCCGGGGGGACACTGAAGCTTTCTTT. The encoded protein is CASSPRGDTEAFF. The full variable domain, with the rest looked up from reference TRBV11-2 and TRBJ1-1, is EAGVAQSPRYKIIEKRQSVAFWCNPISGHATLYWYQQILGQGPKLLIQFQNNGVVDDSQLPKDRFSAERLKGVDSTLKIQPAKLEDSAVYLCASSPRGDTEAFFGQGTRLTVV.

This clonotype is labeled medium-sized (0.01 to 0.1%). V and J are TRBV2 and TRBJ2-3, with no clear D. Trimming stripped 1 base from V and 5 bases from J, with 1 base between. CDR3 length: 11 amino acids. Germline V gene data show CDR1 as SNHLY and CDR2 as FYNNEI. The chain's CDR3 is CASSEEDTQYF. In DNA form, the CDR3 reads TGTGCCAGCAGTGAAGAAGATACGCAGTATTTT.

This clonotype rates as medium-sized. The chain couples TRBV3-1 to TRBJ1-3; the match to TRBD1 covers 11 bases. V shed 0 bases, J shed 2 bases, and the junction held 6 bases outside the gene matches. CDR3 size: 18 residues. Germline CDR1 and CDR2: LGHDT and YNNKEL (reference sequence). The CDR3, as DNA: TGTGCCAGCAGCCAAGAAAGGACAGGGGGCCGGCCTGGAAACACCATATATTTT. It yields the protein CASSQERTGGRPGNTIYF.

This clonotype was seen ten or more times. Here the CDR3 reads CASSTPRTGDEKLFF. CDR3 DNA sequence: TGTGCCAGCAGTACCCCCAGGACAGGGGATGAAAAACTGTTTTTT. The chain combines TRBV27 with TRBJ1-4; 9 nucleotides line up with TRBD1. J lost 6 bases, V lost 5 bases, and 7 bases had no gene match. The CDR3 consists of 15 residues. Germline V gene lookup returns CDR1 MNHEY and CDR2 SMNVEV (reference sequence).

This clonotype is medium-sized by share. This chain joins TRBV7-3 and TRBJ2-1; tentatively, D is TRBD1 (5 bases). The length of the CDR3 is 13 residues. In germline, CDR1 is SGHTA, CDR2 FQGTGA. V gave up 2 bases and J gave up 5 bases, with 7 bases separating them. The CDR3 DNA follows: TGTGCCAGCAGCTTAGAAGGGGACAATGAGCAGTTCTTC. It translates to CASSLEGDNEQFF.

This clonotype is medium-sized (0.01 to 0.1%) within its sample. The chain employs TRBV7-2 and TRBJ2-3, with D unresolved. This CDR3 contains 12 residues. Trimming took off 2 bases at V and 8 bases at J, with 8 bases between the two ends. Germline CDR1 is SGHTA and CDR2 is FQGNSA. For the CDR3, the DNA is TGTGCCAGCAGCTTACTCGAAAGTACGCAGTATTTT. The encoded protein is CASSLLESTQYF.

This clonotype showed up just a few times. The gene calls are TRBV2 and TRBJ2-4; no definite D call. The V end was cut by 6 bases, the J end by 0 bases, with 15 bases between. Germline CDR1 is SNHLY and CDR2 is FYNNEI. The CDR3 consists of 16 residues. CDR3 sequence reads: CASSSPGDLAKNIQYF. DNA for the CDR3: TGTGCCAGCAGCTCCCCAGGAGATCTAGCCAAAAACATTCAGTACTTC.

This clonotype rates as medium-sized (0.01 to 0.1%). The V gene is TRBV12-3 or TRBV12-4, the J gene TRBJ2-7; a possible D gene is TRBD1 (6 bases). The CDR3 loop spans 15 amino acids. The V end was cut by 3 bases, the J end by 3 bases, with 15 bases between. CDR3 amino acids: CASSFSRRGGYEQYF. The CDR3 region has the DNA TGTGCCAGCAGTTTCTCTCGGAGAGGGGGCTACGAGCAGTACTTC.

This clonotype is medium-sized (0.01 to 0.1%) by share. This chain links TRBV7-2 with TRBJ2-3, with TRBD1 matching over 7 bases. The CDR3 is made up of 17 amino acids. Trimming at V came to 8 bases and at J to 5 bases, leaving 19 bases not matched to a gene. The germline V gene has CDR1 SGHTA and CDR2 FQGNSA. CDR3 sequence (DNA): TGTGCCAGCGCATTCCCCCTGACGGGACAGCAAGGAGATACGCAGTATTTT. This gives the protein CASAFPLTGQQGDTQYF.

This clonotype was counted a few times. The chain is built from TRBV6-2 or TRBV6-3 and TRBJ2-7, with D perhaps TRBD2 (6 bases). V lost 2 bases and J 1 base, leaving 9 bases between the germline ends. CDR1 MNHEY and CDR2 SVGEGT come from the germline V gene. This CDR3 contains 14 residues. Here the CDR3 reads CASSYHGGSYEQYF. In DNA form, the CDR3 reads TGTGCCAGCAGTTACCATGGAGGGTCCTACGAGCAGTACTTC.

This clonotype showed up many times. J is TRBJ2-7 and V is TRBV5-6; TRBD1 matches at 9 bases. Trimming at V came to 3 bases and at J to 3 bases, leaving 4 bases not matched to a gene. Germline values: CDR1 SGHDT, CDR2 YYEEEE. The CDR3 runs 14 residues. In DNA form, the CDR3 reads TGTGCCAGCAGCTACGGGACAGGGAACTACGAGCAGTACTTC. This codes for CASSYGTGNYEQYF.

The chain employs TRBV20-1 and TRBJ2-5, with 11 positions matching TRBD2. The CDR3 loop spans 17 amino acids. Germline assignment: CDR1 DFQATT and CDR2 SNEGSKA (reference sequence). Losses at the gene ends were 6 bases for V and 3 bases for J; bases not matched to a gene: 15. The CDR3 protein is CSAIQGTSGGAKETQYF. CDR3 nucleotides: TGCAGTGCAATACAGGGGACTAGCGGAGGGGCTAAAGAGACCCAGTACTTC.

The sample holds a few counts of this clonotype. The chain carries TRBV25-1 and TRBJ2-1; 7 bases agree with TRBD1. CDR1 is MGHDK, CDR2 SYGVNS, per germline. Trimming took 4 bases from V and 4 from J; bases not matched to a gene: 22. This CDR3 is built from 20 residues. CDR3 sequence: CASSGTGAGRQGELYNEQFF. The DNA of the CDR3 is TGTGCCAGCAGTGGGACTGGGGCAGGGCGACAGGGAGAACTATACAATGAGCAGTTCTTC.